This TCR beta chain originates from a study of T cell repertoires in cytomegalovirus infection (dated by TCRdb to about 2019). Background for the entire study: Peptide stimulations targeted recently identified HLA-C-restricted CMV epitopes, whose presentation resists viral immunomodulation, together with well-studied HLA-B-restricted epitopes. Donor HLA type was relevant to the analysis, because carriage of CMV infection together with the matching HLA type was indicated by public TCR beta signatures. Study-wide findings and limitations: Cumulative frequency of public TCR beta family members discriminated carriers of CMV infection plus the relevant HLA type in this cohort and an independent 352-donor cohort. The ex vivo response was dominated by HLA-C-restricted CMV-specific TCR beta clonotypes, and the single most frequent clonotype in two of eight donors was supplied by these HLA-C-restricted clonotypes.

The V end gives up 5 bases and the J end 5 bases, leaving 6 bases in the junction not matched to a gene. The CDR3 contains 14 residues, cysteine and phenylalanine counted. The read is trimmed to its CDR3 DNA, 42 bases read in frame from base 1. The CDR1 and CDR2 encoded by the germline V gene are SGHTA and FQGNSA. The treatment or condition label, as the study defines it: in vitro stimulation with specific CMV peptide epitopes to enrich CMV-specific T cells. Notes on this clonotype: Its antigen target is currently unknown. No base quality values were provided; no much bigger clone lies one nucleotide off.

The instrument given in TCRdb is Illumina HiSeq 1500. In-frame beta chains were kept once TCRdb had trimmed the public reads at Q25 with fastp and called clones with MiXCR. CDR3 protein duplicates are merged, each entry listing the most common genes and DNA. The table for this sample lists about 480,000 distinct CDR3 sequences; 25% to 35% of them were counted only once. The biggest ten clones account for 15% to 20% of the sample. Material: cultured PBMCs, obtained from culture after CMV antigen stimulation. The V gene is TRBV7-2 and the J gene is TRBJ2-5; TRBD1 fits 9 bases in the junction. The TCR sequence derives from a human donor in good health (CMV status not recorded). Some clones in this sample may be carry-over from other donors' samples. The CDR3 amino acid sequence is: CASSAGTGIETQYF. In nucleotide form, the sequence is TGTGCCAGCAGCGCCGGGACAGGGATCGAGACCCAGTACTTC.